The clone carrying this T cell receptor (beta chain) came up a few times. Its antigen remains unidentified. TCRdb re-called the 5' RACE reads with MiXCR, one entry per CDR3 protein. The top ten hold roughly 2% of the sample, which has about 50,000 distinct CDR3 sequences, roughly 30% seen once. Study findings and constraints: Tumor memory CD4+ T cell TCR gene usage was found to cluster with blood and lymph node memory CD4+ cells and with lymph node naive CD4+ cells. Greatest tumor Treg TCR overlap was with tumor naive CD4+ cells.

The CDR3 has 16 residues. V was clipped by 2 bases and J by 8 bases, with 19 bases between them. Per germline, CDR1 LGHNA and CDR2 YSLEER. Naive CD4+ cells had CD25+ Tregs removed. The specimen sequenced was naive CD4+ T cells sorted from blood. Subset denoted: naive CD4+ T cells, CD4+CD45RA+CD25-. The receptor comes from a female donor with breast cancer. The chain joins TRBV4-3 to TRBJ2-1; a possible D gene is TRBD2 (5 bases). The CDR3 region is CASSQIVGSAWDEQFF. The CDR3 region has the DNA TGCGCCAGCAGCCAAATCGTGGGGAGTGCCTGGGATGAGCAGTTCTTC.